The 16 T cell receptor beta chains in this list originate from one sample, sequenced in a study of patients and donors after allogeneic stem cell transplantation (dated by TCRdb to 2018 to 2021). Library preparation used RT-PCR. The sample was run on a NextSeq 550. TCRdb itself trimmed the public reads at Q25 with fastp, ran MiXCR and retained productive beta chains. Rows with a matching CDR3 protein are joined into one entry that keeps the most common DNA and genes. This sample is represented by about 150,000 distinct CDR3 sequences; approximately 37% of them were singletons. Less than 60% of the sample comes from the top ten. Sequenced sample: blood, either unsorted or a sorted T cell fraction (not recorded which). The receptors come from a human donor who was either an allogeneic HSCT recipient or a stem cell or donor lymphocyte infusion donor (not recorded which). It is not recorded whose cells these are; they may come from a transplant donor.

This clonotype was recorded many times. The J gene is TRBJ1-2, the V gene TRBV7-3; D perhaps matches TRBD1 (6 bases). The CDR3 has 13 amino acids. Germline CDR1 reads SGHTA; CDR2 reads FQGTGA. Trimming left V 4 bases short and J 4 bases short, with 10 bases between. The CDR3 reads CASSSDSGYGYTF. CDR3 nucleotide sequence: TGTGCCAGCAGCTCGGACAGTGGCTATGGCTACACCTTC.

The chain couples TRBV5-5 to TRBJ1-2; tentatively, D is TRBD1 (5 bases). V gave up 5 bases and J gave up 8 bases, with 16 bases separating them. This CDR3 is 13 amino acids long. CDR1 and CDR2 from the germline V gene are SGHKS and YYEKEE (reference sequence). The CDR3 loop reads CASSLSRGEGYTF. CDR3 bases: TGTGCCAGCAGTCTTTCGCGAGGGGAGGGCTACACCTTC.

The table lists this clonotype with a few counts. This chain links TRBV2 with TRBJ1-2; D remains ambiguous. Trimming pared 1 base from V and 2 bases from J, leaving 11 bases between. The CDR3 totals 15 residues. Germline loops: CDR1 SNHLY, CDR2 FYNNEI. CDR3 in DNA: TGTGCCAGCAGTGAAGTTCAAGCCCTCAACTATGGCTACACCTTC. Translated: CASSEVQALNYGYTF.

The chain recombines TRBV3-1 with TRBJ2-7, with TRBD2 matching 8 bases. The CDR3 covers 16 residues. With 4 bases clipped from V and 0 bases from J, the junction kept 8 bases outside the gene matches. Germline CDR1 LGHDT, CDR2 YNNKEL (reference sequence). CDR3 in amino acids: CASSRRVSGDSYEQYF. CDR3 sequence (DNA): TGTGCCAGCAGCCGCCGTGTTAGCGGGGACTCCTACGAGCAGTACTTC.

The chain has TRBV7-9 and TRBJ2-7, with a possible D match to TRBD1 (6 bases). CDR1 SEHNR and CDR2 FQNEAQ come from the germline V gene (reference sequence). V was shortened by 4 bases and J by 6 bases, with 7 bases between the two germline ends. The CDR3 spans 11 residues. The CDR3 region has the DNA TGTGCCAGCAGCTCAGGGGTCGAGCAGTACTTC. It is translated as CASSSGVEQYF.

This clonotype showed up just a few times. This sequence joins TRBV12-3 or TRBV12-4 and TRBJ1-2; D not resolved. Trimming left V 4 bases short and J 4 bases short, with 13 bases between. This CDR3 comprises 14 residues. DNA for the CDR3: TGTGCCAGCAGTTCCACCAGGTTACTCTATGGCTACACCTTC. Translation: CASSSTRLLYGYTF.

The chain joins TRBV5-6 to TRBJ1-4, with D tentatively TRBD1 (6 bases). With 0 bases removed from V and 12 bases from J, the gap between germline ends came to 9 bases. From germline, CDR1 is SGHDT and CDR2 YYEEEE. This CDR3 has 12 residues. The CDR3 coding sequence is TGTGCCAGCAGCTTGGCGGGACATCAACTGTTTTTT. Translation: CASSLAGHQLFF. The full variable domain, rest sourced from reference TRBV5-6 and TRBJ1-4, is DAGVTQSPTHLIKTRGQQVTLRCSPKSGHDTVSWYQQALGQGPQFIFQYYEEEERQRGNFPDRFSGHQFPNYSSELNVNALLLGDSALYLCASSLAGHQLFFGSGTQLSVL.

The chain is built from TRBV6-5 and TRBJ2-3; 11 bases line up with TRBD1. Germline lookup yields CDR1 MNHEY and CDR2 SVGAGI. The CDR3 runs 16 residues. J lost 5 bases, V lost 2 bases, and 6 bases had no gene match. The CDR3: CASSYGRDRGIDTQYF. The CDR3 DNA follows: TGTGCCAGCAGTTACGGCCGGGACAGGGGGATAGATACGCAGTATTTT.

The count of this clonotype is one. The rearrangement links TRBV27 to TRBJ2-3, with 8 bases fitting TRBD1. The CDR3 contains 15 residues. The V and J ends lost 1 base and 5 bases, in that order; junction bases with no gene match: 5. Germline CDR1 and CDR2: MNHEY and SMNVEV (reference sequence). CDR3 region: CASSLFRRGQDTQYF. The CDR3 DNA is TGTGCCAGCAGTTTATTTCGCAGGGGGCAAGATACGCAGTATTTT.

This sequence joins TRBV6-5 and TRBJ1-2, with D maybe TRBD1 (6 bases). This CDR3 contains 14 residues. The ends were cut back, 5 bases at V and 3 bases at J, with 13 bases in the middle. The germline V gene has CDR1 MNHEY and CDR2 SVGAGI. CDR3 protein: CASSTRDNHYGYTF. For the CDR3, the DNA is TGTGCCAGCAGTACCCGGGACAACCACTATGGCTACACCTTC.

V and J are TRBV20-1 and TRBJ2-4; D gene unclear. This CDR3 is built from 15 residues. Germline V CDR1 and CDR2: DFQATT, SNEGSKA (reference sequence). V shed 0 bases and J shed 0 bases, with 9 bases lying between them. CDR3: CSARESLLAKNIQYF. The CDR3, as DNA: TGCAGTGCTAGAGAAAGCCTGTTAGCCAAAAACATTCAGTACTTC.

V gene TRBV3-1 combines with J gene TRBJ1-6; the match to TRBD1 covers 9 bases. Germline V lookup: CDR1 LGHDT, CDR2 YNNKEL (reference sequence). V trimming: 2 bases; J trimming: 10 bases; junction bases outside the gene matches: 6. The CDR3 consists of 15 residues. Here the CDR3 DNA reads TGTGCCAGCAGCCAACTTTGGACAGGGGAATCACCCCTCCACTTT. Encoded protein: CASSQLWTGESPLHF.

This clonotype was found a few times. The chain couples TRBV20-1 to TRBJ2-3; 7 bases agree with TRBD2. J gave up 3 bases and V 7 bases, and 10 bases lay outside the gene matches. This CDR3 comprises 14 residues. From germline, CDR1 is DFQATT and CDR2 SNEGSKA (reference sequence). The CDR3: CSVTSVRGTDTQYF. CDR3 in DNA: TGCAGTGTAACCTCCGTGCGGGGGACAGATACGCAGTATTTT.

This clonotype has more than one count but fewer than ten. The gene calls are TRBV6-1 and TRBJ1-6; 7 nucleotides agree with TRBD1. V trimming: 11 bases; J trimming: 9 bases; junction bases outside the gene matches: 7. CDR1 and CDR2 from the germline V gene are MNHNS and SASEGT. The CDR3 is made up of 12 amino acids. DNA for the CDR3: TGTGCCTCCTCAGGGGGTGGTTCACCCCTCCACTTT. Translating gives CASSGGGSPLHF.

This clonotype turned up a few times. The chain carries TRBV4-1 and TRBJ1-1, with 7 bases fitting TRBD1. With 2 bases clipped from V and 1 base from J, the junction kept 16 bases outside the gene matches. In germline, CDR1 is MGHRA, CDR2 YSYEKL. This CDR3 is 19 amino acids long. For the CDR3, the DNA is TGCGCCAGCAGCCAACATCCGAAAAAACTCGGGACAGCGAACACTGAAGCTTTCTTT. This gives the protein CASSQHPKKLGTANTEAFF.

The gene calls are TRBV29-1 and TRBJ1-1; possibly TRBD1 for D (5 bases). The CDR3 contains 13 residues. The V end lost 7 bases, the J end lost 0 bases, and 12 bases lay between the germline ends. Germline values: CDR1 SQVTM, CDR2 ANQGSEA. The CDR3 spells CSGRQTMNTEAFF. CDR3 sequence (DNA): TGCAGCGGAAGACAGACGATGAACACTGAAGCTTTCTTT. Full variable domain (missing parts from reference TRBV29-1 and TRBJ1-1): SAVISQKPSRDICQRGTSLTIQCQVDSQVTMMFWYRQQPGQSLTLIATANQGSEATYESGFVIDKFPISRPNLTFSTLTVSNMSPEDSSIYLCSGRQTMNTEAFFGQGTRLTVV.